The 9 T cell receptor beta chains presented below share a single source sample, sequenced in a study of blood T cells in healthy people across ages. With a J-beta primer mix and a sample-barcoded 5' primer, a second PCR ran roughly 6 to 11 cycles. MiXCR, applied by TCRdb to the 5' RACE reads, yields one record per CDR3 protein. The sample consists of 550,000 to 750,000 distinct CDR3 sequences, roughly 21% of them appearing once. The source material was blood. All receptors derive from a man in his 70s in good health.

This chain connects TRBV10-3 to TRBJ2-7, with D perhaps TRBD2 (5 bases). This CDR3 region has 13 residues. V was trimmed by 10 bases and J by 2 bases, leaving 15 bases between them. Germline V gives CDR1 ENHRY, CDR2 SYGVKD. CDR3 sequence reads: CATGLDSTYEQYF. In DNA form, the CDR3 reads TGTGCCACCGGACTGGACTCCACCTACGAGCAGTACTTC.

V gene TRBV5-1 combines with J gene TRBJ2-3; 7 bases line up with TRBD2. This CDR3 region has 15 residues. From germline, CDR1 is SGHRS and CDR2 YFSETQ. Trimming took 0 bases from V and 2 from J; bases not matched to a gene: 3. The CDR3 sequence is CASSLGAGDTDTQYF. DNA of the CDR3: TGCGCCAGCAGCTTGGGCGCGGGGGACACAGATACGCAGTATTTT.

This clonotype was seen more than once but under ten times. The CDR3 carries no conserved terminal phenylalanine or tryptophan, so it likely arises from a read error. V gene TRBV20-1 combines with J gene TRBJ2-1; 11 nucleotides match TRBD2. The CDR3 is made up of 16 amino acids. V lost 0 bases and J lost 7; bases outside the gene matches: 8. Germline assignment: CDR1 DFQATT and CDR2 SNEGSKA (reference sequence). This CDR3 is CSARDPLAGDRNEQFL. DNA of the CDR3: TGCAGTGCTAGAGATCCACTAGCGGGAGATCGTAATGAGCAGTTCCTC.

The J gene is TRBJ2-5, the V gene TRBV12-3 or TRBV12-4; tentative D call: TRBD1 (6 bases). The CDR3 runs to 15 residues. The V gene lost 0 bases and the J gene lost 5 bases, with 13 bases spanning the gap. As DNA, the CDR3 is TGTGCCAGCAGTTTAGCTACGGGGCAGGGGGAGACCCAGTACTTC. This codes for CASSLATGQGETQYF.

DNA for the CDR3: TGCGCCAGCAGCTTCGGCGCGACAGGGGGCTGGGAGACCCAGTACTTC. This sequence encodes CASSFGATGGWETQYF. The gene calls are TRBV5-1 and TRBJ2-5; the match to TRBD1 covers 10 bases. The CDR3 covers 16 residues. CDR1 is SGHRS and CDR2 is YFSETQ in the germline V gene. With 2 bases clipped from V and 5 bases from J, the junction kept 9 bases outside the gene matches.

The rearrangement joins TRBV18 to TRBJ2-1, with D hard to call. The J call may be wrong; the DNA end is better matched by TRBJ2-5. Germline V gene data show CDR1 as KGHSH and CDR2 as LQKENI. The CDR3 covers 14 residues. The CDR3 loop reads CASSQSTVSETQYF. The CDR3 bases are TGTGCCAGCTCACAATCTACCGTCTCGGAGACCCAGTACTTC.

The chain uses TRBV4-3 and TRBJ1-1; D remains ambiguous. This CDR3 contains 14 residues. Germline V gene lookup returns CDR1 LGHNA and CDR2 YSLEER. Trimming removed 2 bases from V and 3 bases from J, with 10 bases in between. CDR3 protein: CASSQSIGDTEAFF. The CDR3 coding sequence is TGCGCCAGCAGCCAATCTATTGGGGACACTGAAGCTTTCTTT.

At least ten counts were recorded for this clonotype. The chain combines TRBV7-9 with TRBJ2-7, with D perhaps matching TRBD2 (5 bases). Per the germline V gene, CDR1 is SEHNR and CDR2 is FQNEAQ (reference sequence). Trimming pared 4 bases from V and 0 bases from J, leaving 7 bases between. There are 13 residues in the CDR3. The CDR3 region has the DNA TGTGCCAGCAGCTACACTAGCTCCTACGAGCAGTACTTC. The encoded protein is CASSYTSSYEQYF.

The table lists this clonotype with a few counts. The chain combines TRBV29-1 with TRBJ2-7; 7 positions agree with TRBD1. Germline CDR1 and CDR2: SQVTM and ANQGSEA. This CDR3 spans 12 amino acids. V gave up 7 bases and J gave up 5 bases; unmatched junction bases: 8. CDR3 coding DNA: TGCAGCGCCACGACAGGGCTGGACGAGCAGTACTTC. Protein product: CSATTGLDEQYF.